The 13 T cell receptor beta chains presented below share a single source sample, sequenced in a study of PD-L1 blockade in urothelial cancer. Sample time point: pretreatment peripheral blood. TCRdb's table, derived via immunoSEQ multiplex PCR, lists solely in-frame clones and lacks some. The sample includes some 53,000 clones, roughly four fifths of them seen just once. The sequenced sample was PBMCs, obtained around atezolizumab (anti-PD-L1) treatment. Every receptor here comes from a man aged 65 to 79 with urothelial cancer.

The genes are TRBV6-6 and TRBJ2-2, with 11 bases fitting TRBD2. The CDR3 is 15 residues long. CDR1 is MNHNY, CDR2 SVGAGI, per germline (reference sequence). Trimming removed 0 bases from V and 8 bases from J; junction bases left unmatched: 2. The CDR3 nucleotides read TGTGCCAGCAGTTACTCGAGGACTAGCGGGGGGGAGCTGTTTTTT. This gives the protein CASSYSRTSGGELFF.

The chain couples TRBV19 to TRBJ2-3; 9 bases are shared with TRBD2. V trimming: 4 bases; J trimming: 4 bases; junction bases outside the gene matches: 9. The CDR3 is 16 amino acids. Looked up from germline, CDR1 is LNHDA and CDR2 is SQIVND (reference sequence). The CDR3 reads CASSKRSAGGADTQYF. The CDR3 DNA reads as TGTGCCAGTAGTAAGAGATCTGCGGGAGGGGCAGATACGCAGTATTTT.

This sequence joins TRBV19 and TRBJ1-5; 12 positions match TRBD1. Trimming cost V 3 bases and J 0 bases; bases outside gene matches: 21. The CDR3 contains 23 residues. Looked up from germline, CDR1 is LNHDA and CDR2 is SQIVND (reference sequence). The CDR3 reads CASSMGRMGQGANRLYSNQPQHF. In nucleotides, the CDR3 is TGTGCCAGTAGTATGGGTCGTATGGGACAGGGGGCTAACCGCCTTTATAGCAATCAGCCCCAGCATTTT.

This clone was picked up a small number of times. V gene TRBV5-1 combines with J gene TRBJ1-6; 9 bases agree with TRBD1. CDR1 is SGHRS, CDR2 YFSETQ, per germline. The CDR3 has 16 amino acids. V lost 3 bases to trimming and J lost 6 bases; unmatched junction nucleotides: 7. The CDR3 here is CASSSSPGQGNSPLHF. For the CDR3, the DNA is TGCGCCAGCAGCTCGTCTCCGGGACAGGGTAATTCACCCCTCCACTTT.

The CDR3 sequence: CASSLNRERGYTF. As DNA, the CDR3 is TGTGCCAGCAGTTTGAACAGGGAGAGGGGCTACACCTTC. The J gene is TRBJ1-2, the V gene TRBV6-5, with TRBD1 as a possible D gene (6 bases). The CDR3 extends over 13 amino acids. Germline V CDR1 and CDR2: MNHEY, SVGAGI. Trimming removed 4 bases from V and 8 bases from J, with 14 bases in between.

The chain is built from TRBV13 and TRBJ2-1; D is unclear. The CDR3 totals 12 residues. Germline assignment: CDR1 PRHDT and CDR2 FYEKMQ (reference sequence). Trimming pared 5 bases from V and 10 bases from J, leaving 12 bases between. The DNA for the CDR3 is TGTGCCAGCAGCCCACCTACCAACGAGCAGTTCTTC. It translates to CASSPPTNEQFF. The full variable domain, in which reference TRBV13 and TRBJ2-1 provide the parts outside the CDR3, is AAGVIQSPRHLIKEKRETATLKCYPIPRHDTVYWYQQGPGQDPQFLISFYEKMQSDKGSIPDRFSAQQFSDYHSELNMSSLELGDSALYFCASSPPTNEQFFGPGTRLTVL.

The J gene is TRBJ2-1, the V gene TRBV29-1; 10 bases are a match to TRBD1. Germline V gives CDR1 SQVTM, CDR2 ANQGSEA. CDR3 length: 15 residues. With 7 bases clipped from V and 0 bases from J, the junction kept 6 bases outside the gene matches. CDR3 residues: CSGIGDRGSYNEQFF. The CDR3 nucleotides read TGCAGCGGAATTGGGGACAGGGGCTCCTACAATGAGCAGTTCTTC.

This clone was seen more than once but under ten times. The chain links TRBV15 to TRBJ2-7; 7 bases line up with TRBD1. After removal of 1 base from V and 2 bases from J, the junction contained 5 bases not matched to a gene. Germline CDR1 LNHNV, CDR2 YYDKDF (reference sequence). The CDR3 has 15 amino acids. The CDR3 bases are TGTGCCACCAGCAGAGGAGGACAGGATACCTACGAGCAGTACTTC. Translation: CATSRGGQDTYEQYF.

The chain couples TRBV25-1 to TRBJ1-2; the D is unclear. The CDR3 consists of 11 residues. Germline V gene data show CDR1 as MGHDK and CDR2 as SYGVNS. V gave up 5 bases and J gave up 9 bases, with 10 bases separating them. The CDR3 is CASSNQVRYTF. For the CDR3, the DNA is TGTGCCAGCAGTAACCAGGTTCGCTACACCTTC.

The chain couples TRBV25-1 to TRBJ1-3; 7 bases line up with TRBD1. The CDR3 spans 18 residues. Per the germline V gene, CDR1 is MGHDK and CDR2 is SYGVNS. V was pared by 6 bases and J by 4 bases, with 18 bases of the junction left unmatched. The CDR3 nucleotides read TGTGCCAGCAGCTCACCCTACCCGGGAGGGGGCACGGGAAACACCATATATTTT. This gives the protein CASSSPYPGGGTGNTIYF.

The gene calls are TRBV28 and TRBJ2-7; 14 bases agree with TRBD2. The V gene's germline CDR1 is MDHEN and CDR2 SYDVKM. V lost 5 bases to trimming and J lost 1 base; unmatched junction nucleotides: 10. The CDR3 has 18 amino acids. The CDR3 region is CASSPPTSGRARSYEQYF. The CDR3 coding sequence is TGTGCCAGCAGTCCACCGACTAGCGGGAGGGCCCGATCCTACGAGCAGTACTTC.

V gene TRBV21-1 combines with J gene TRBJ1-5; whether TRBD1, the table's D call, matches the DNA was not checked. TRBV21-1 is tagged as a pseudogene. The CDR3 has 16 amino acids. CDR3 loop: CASSKPTDSSNQPQHF. The CDR3 DNA sequence: TGTGCCAGCAGCAAACCCACAGATTCTAGCAATCAGCCCCAGCATTTT.

This clone has a handful of counts. This chain joins TRBV4-3 and TRBJ2-5, with 9 positions matching TRBD1. The V gene's germline CDR1 is LGHNA and CDR2 YSLEER. The CDR3 has 16 residues. V gave up 1 base and J gave up 2 bases; unmatched junction bases: 5. The CDR3 DNA reads as TGCGCCAGCAGCCAAGTTTCGGGACAGGGTCAAGAGACCCAGTACTTC. Its translation is CASSQVSGQGQETQYF.